Following are 28 T cell receptor beta chains from one sample sequenced in a study of blood T cell repertoires in COVID-19. Measured with immunoSEQ multiplex PCR; TCRdb has only the in-frame clones, and not every one. The table records 150,000 to 200,000 clones, over 75% of them present only once. Specimen: peripheral blood. These receptors were collected from a woman in her 70s with acute or convalescent COVID-19.

This chain uses TRBV4-1 with TRBJ2-1; 7 nucleotides agree with TRBD2. Germline lookup yields CDR1 MGHRA and CDR2 YSYEKL. With V trimmed by 0 bases and J by 2 bases, 4 bases remained unmatched. The CDR3 length is 16 residues. The DNA of the CDR3 is TGCGCCAGCAGCCAAGACGGACTAGGGGCCTACAATGAGCAGTTCTTC. Encoded protein: CASSQDGLGAYNEQFF.

This clone showed up just a few times. The chain couples TRBV6-5 to TRBJ2-5; 14 nucleotides agree with TRBD2. Germline-derived CDR1 and CDR2 are MNHEY and SVGAGI. CDR3 length: 15 amino acids. Trimming took 6 bases from V and 5 from J; bases not matched to a gene: 5. CDR3 region: CASRMTSGRAETQYF. The CDR3 DNA sequence: TGTGCCAGCAGGATGACTAGCGGGAGGGCGGAGACCCAGTACTTC.

This chain links TRBV18 with TRBJ2-6; 13 bases agree with TRBD2. In germline, CDR1 is KGHSH, CDR2 LQKENI. V dropped 3 bases and J dropped 0; count of bases not matched to a gene: 8. The CDR3 runs to 20 residues. CDR3 loop: CASSPRTSGRGVSGANVLTF. The CDR3 DNA reads as TGTGCCAGCTCACCTAGGACTAGCGGGAGAGGGGTCTCTGGGGCCAACGTCCTGACTTTC.

This chain links TRBV6-6 with TRBJ1-1, with D unresolved. V was cut by 4 bases and J by 4 bases, with 16 bases left in between. CDR1 is MNHNY and CDR2 is SVGAGI in the germline V gene (reference sequence). This CDR3 is 15 amino acids long. The CDR3 nucleotides read TGTGCCAGCAGTTCTGCTAGTCGGGATGGCACTGAAGCTTTCTTT. It translates to CASSSASRDGTEAFF.

This clone was seen only a few times. Other DNA variants within this sample encode the same CDR3. The chain links TRBV3-1 (or the pseudogene TRBV3-2) to TRBJ1-6; D is undetermined. Germline V gene data show CDR1 as LGHDT and CDR2 as YNNKEL (reference sequence). CDR3 length: 14 amino acids. V lost 1 base and J lost 7, with 8 bases in between. CDR3 DNA sequence: TGTGCCAGCAGCCAAGGCCGGAGCAATTCACCCCTCCACTTT. Translating it yields CASSQGRSNSPLHF.

CDR3 DNA sequence: TGTGCCAGCAGCAGAGAGTTCCAGGGTGTGGAGATCCAGTACTTC. Its protein is CASSREFQGVEIQYF. The chain uses TRBV21-1 and TRBJ2-5; whether TRBD1, the table's D call, matches the DNA was not checked. TRBV21-1 is labeled a pseudogene. The CDR3 is 15 amino acids.

This clone has more than one count but fewer than ten. The gene calls are TRBV6-1 and TRBJ2-7; D may be TRBD2 (6 bases). Germline lookup yields CDR1 MNHNS and CDR2 SASEGT. The CDR3 is 15 amino acids. Trimming removed 7 bases at V and 2 bases at J, with 18 bases between. The CDR3, as DNA: TGTGCCAGCAAACTCGCCGGGAGCGGGCCCTACGAGCAGTACTTC. It encodes CASKLAGSGPYEQYF.

The chain carries TRBV6-1 and TRBJ1-3; D is ambiguous. Germline V CDR1 and CDR2: MNHNS, SASEGT. V was trimmed by 1 base and J by 0 bases, leaving 10 bases between them. The CDR3 has 16 amino acids. In DNA form, the CDR3 reads TGTGCCAGCAGTGAAGTTTATAGAAACTCTGGAAACACCATATATTTT. The encoded protein is CASSEVYRNSGNTIYF.

This clone was observed a few times. V gene TRBV5-6 combines with J gene TRBJ2-7, with D tentatively TRBD2 (6 bases). V dropped 7 bases and J dropped 3 bases, with 17 bases sitting between them. The CDR3 extends over 14 amino acids. Germline CDR1 and CDR2: SGHDT and YYEEEE. This CDR3 is CASLGPGRNYEQYF. CDR3 DNA sequence: TGTGCCAGCCTAGGCCCCGGGAGAAACTACGAGCAGTACTTC.

This clone occurred a few times. The chain recombines TRBV5-1 with TRBJ2-5; the match to TRBD1 covers 7 bases. There are 17 residues in the CDR3. Germline values: CDR1 SGHRS, CDR2 YFSETQ. Trimming at V came to 3 bases and at J to 4 bases, leaving 15 bases not matched to a gene. The CDR3 bases are TGCGCCAGCAGCTCGCAACTAAACAGGGGTGAAGGAGAGACCCAGTACTTC. It translates to CASSSQLNRGEGETQYF.

CDR3 in DNA: TGTGCCAGCAGACAAACCCCGGGACAGGGGACGTCAGAGACCCAGTACTTC. It specifies CASRQTPGQGTSETQYF. The chain uses TRBV5-4 and TRBJ2-5, with 10 bases aligning to TRBD1. The V and J ends lost 5 bases and 4 bases, in that order; junction bases with no gene match: 14. There are 17 residues in the CDR3. CDR1 is SGHNT, CDR2 YYREEE, per germline (reference sequence).

The chain has TRBV27 and TRBJ2-3; D is possibly TRBD2 (6 bases). This CDR3 contains 15 residues. V dropped 3 bases and J dropped 3 bases, with 13 bases sitting between them. Germline assignment: CDR1 MNHEY and CDR2 SMNVEV (reference sequence). The CDR3, as DNA: TGTGCCAGCAGTTTCTGGAGGGGAGAGACAGATACGCAGTATTTT. This encodes CASSFWRGETDTQYF.

This clone was counted once. The chain employs TRBV2 and TRBJ2-1, with D unclear. CDR1 is SNHLY and CDR2 is FYNNEI in the germline V gene. The length of the CDR3 is 12 residues. Trimming shortened V by 5 bases and J by 5 bases, and 7 bases separated the two germline ends. The CDR3 DNA follows: TGTGCCAGCAGTCGAGATGACAATGAGCAGTTCTTC. Translating it yields CASSRDDNEQFF. Full variable domain (outside the CDR3, taken from reference TRBV2 and TRBJ2-1): EPEVTQTPSHQVTQMGQEVILRCVPISNHLYFYWYRQILGQKVEFLVSFYNNEISEKSEIFDDQFSVERPDGSNFTLKIRSTKLEDSAMYFCASSRDDNEQFFGPGTRLTVL.

The rearrangement uses TRBV5-1 and TRBJ2-2, with D hard to call. The germline gives CDR1 SGHRS, CDR2 YFSETQ. The germline V and J ends were trimmed by 3 bases and 7 bases, with 10 bases remaining between them. The CDR3 loop spans 13 amino acids. The CDR3 is CASSSRLRGELFF. Here the CDR3 DNA reads TGCGCCAGCAGCTCAAGACTGCGCGGGGAGCTGTTTTTT.

The CDR3 sequence is CASSQDLAGVTDTQYF. In DNA, the CDR3 is TGTGCCAGCAGCCAAGATCTTGCGGGGGTCACAGATACGCAGTATTTT. The V call is TRBV3-1 (or the pseudogene TRBV3-2), the J call TRBJ2-3; 7 nucleotides agree with TRBD2. V was clipped by 0 bases and J by 2 bases; unmatched bases: 5. The CDR3 extends over 16 amino acids. Germline CDR1 is LGHDT and CDR2 is YNNKEL (reference sequence).

J is TRBJ2-1 and V is TRBV7-3; TRBD2 matches at 12 bases. Unmatched junction bases numbered 4, after V lost 4 bases and J lost 6 bases. The germline V gene has CDR1 SGHTA and CDR2 FQGTGA. This CDR3 region has 15 residues. CDR3 sequence: CASSSGLAGLNEQFF. The DNA of the CDR3 is TGTGCCAGCAGCTCGGGACTAGCGGGCCTCAATGAGCAGTTCTTC.

This chain connects TRBV30 to TRBJ2-7; 10 nucleotides line up with TRBD1. V lost 4 bases and J lost 4; bases outside the gene matches: 7. The CDR3 extends over 14 amino acids. Germline CDR1 is GTSNPN and CDR2 is SVGIG (reference sequence). The chain's CDR3 is CAWTSGTGVYEQYF. In DNA, the CDR3 is TGTGCCTGGACTTCTGGGACAGGGGTGTACGAGCAGTACTTC.

This chain connects TRBV6-1 to TRBJ2-1; weak D call: TRBD2 (6 bases). The germline V gene has CDR1 MNHNS and CDR2 SASEGT. The CDR3 totals 16 residues. V lost 2 bases, J lost 3 bases, and 14 bases lay in between. CDR3 coding DNA: TGTGCCAGCAGTGAACTCCGGGGGTCGGGCTACAATGAGCAGTTCTTC. It yields the protein CASSELRGSGYNEQFF.

This chain uses TRBV7-8 with TRBJ2-5; D remains ambiguous. Between the trimmed V and J ends, which lost 5 bases and 4 bases, there was a span of 14 bases. The CDR3 has 14 residues. Germline assignment: CDR1 SGHVS and CDR2 FQNEAQ. The CDR3 DNA reads as TGTGCCAGCAGCCTCCTTCGCCGGGTAGAGACCCAGTACTTC. It codes for CASSLLRRVETQYF. The whole variable domain, filled in from reference TRBV7-8 and TRBJ2-5, reads GAGVSQSPRYKVAKRGQDVALRCDPISGHVSLFWYQQALGQGPEFLTYFQNEAQLDKSGLPSDRFFAERPEGSVSTLKIQRTQQEDSAVYLCASSLLRRVETQYFGPGTRLLVL.

This clone was counted between two and nine times. The chain uses TRBV15 and TRBJ2-1; 7 nucleotides line up with TRBD2. The germline V gene has CDR1 LNHNV and CDR2 YYDKDF (reference sequence). The length of the CDR3 is 13 residues. Trimming cost V 3 bases and J 6 bases; bases outside gene matches: 2. The CDR3 DNA is TGTGCCACCAGCAGGGGACTATTCAATGAGCAGTTCTTC. Translation: CATSRGLFNEQFF.

This clone occurred a few times. This chain joins TRBV5-4 and TRBJ2-5, with 10 bases matching TRBD1. This CDR3 comprises 15 residues. CDR1 is SGHNT, CDR2 YYREEE, per germline (reference sequence). V was pared by 5 bases and J by 2 bases, with 6 bases of the junction left unmatched. CDR3 protein: CASRRDRGLQETQYF. Written as DNA, the CDR3 is TGTGCCAGCAGACGTGACAGGGGGCTTCAAGAGACCCAGTACTTC.

This chain links TRBV11-1 with TRBJ2-1, with D possibly TRBD2 on 6 matching bases. The CDR3 is 15 amino acids. Germline lookup yields CDR1 SGHAT and CDR2 FQDESV (reference sequence). V gave up 1 base and J gave up 3 bases, with 10 bases separating them. The CDR3 region is CASSLGASDYNEQFF. In DNA form, the CDR3 reads TGTGCCAGCAGCTTAGGGGCTAGCGACTACAATGAGCAGTTCTTC. Complete variable domain (other parts from reference TRBV11-1 and TRBJ2-1): EAEVAQSPRYKITEKSQAVAFWCDPISGHATLYWYRQILGQGPELLVQFQDESVVDDSQLPKDRFSAERLKGVDSTLKIQPAELGDSAMYLCASSLGASDYNEQFFGPGTRLTVL.

The CDR3, as DNA: TGTGCTAGTGGTTTGGTAGGTTTCCTAGCGGCAAACACCGGGGAGCTGTTTTTT. Its translation: CASGLVGFLAANTGELFF. The gene calls are TRBV12-5 and TRBJ2-2, with TRBD2 matching over 7 bases. The CDR3 has 18 residues. Germline V gives CDR1 LGHNT, CDR2 FRNRAP. V lost 0 bases to trimming and J lost 2 bases; unmatched junction nucleotides: 9.

This clone appeared a few times. The rearrangement links TRBV5-1 to TRBJ1-1; D unresolved. Germline CDR1 and CDR2: SGHRS and YFSETQ. Between the trimmed V and J ends, which lost 1 base and 2 bases, there was a span of 6 bases. The CDR3 runs to 13 residues. The CDR3 loop reads CASSLHSNTEAFF. The DNA for the CDR3 is TGCGCCAGCAGCTTGCACAGTAACACTGAAGCTTTCTTT.

The J gene is TRBJ2-1, the V gene TRBV21-1; the table assigns TRBD2, which was not confirmed against the DNA. TRBV21-1 is an annotated pseudogene. The CDR3 has 15 amino acids. The CDR3 protein is CASSKRLTRHDEQFF. In DNA, the CDR3 is TGTGCCAGCAGCAAAAGACTAACCCGCCACGATGAGCAGTTCTTC.

This chain connects TRBV19 to TRBJ1-5; D ambiguous. CDR1 is LNHDA and CDR2 is SQIVND in the germline V gene (reference sequence). This CDR3 spans 14 amino acids. V was clipped by 7 bases and J by 9 bases, with 19 bases between them. Written as DNA, the CDR3 is TGTGCCAGTACCGAACCGGGAGGGCTGGGGCCCCAGCATTTT. This codes for CASTEPGGLGPQHF.

The chain couples TRBV6-6 to TRBJ2-5, with TRBD1 matching 7 bases. Losses at the gene ends were 6 bases for V and 5 bases for J; bases not matched to a gene: 12. Germline values: CDR1 MNHNY, CDR2 SVGAGI (reference sequence). The length of the CDR3 is 15 residues. The CDR3 reads CASSATRGIGETQYF. CDR3 sequence (DNA): TGTGCCAGCAGCGCCACCAGGGGGATCGGGGAGACCCAGTACTTC.

The chain uses TRBV5-5 and TRBJ2-7; 8 nucleotides match TRBD2. This CDR3 contains 15 residues. CDR1 and CDR2 (germline): SGHKS, YYEKEE (reference sequence). V lost 0 bases and J lost 4; bases outside the gene matches: 6. This CDR3 is CASSLAAAGAYEQYF. The CDR3 DNA sequence: TGTGCCAGCAGCTTGGCGGCAGCGGGAGCTTACGAGCAGTACTTC.